The 19 T cell receptor beta chains reported below all come from one sample, sequenced in a study of early T cells in non-severe SARS-CoV-2 infection. TCRdb passed the 5' RACE reads through MiXCR, listing each CDR3 protein once. Here the sample spans some 60,000 distinct CDR3 sequences, roughly 12% being singletons. The material sequenced was whole blood. The receptors derive from an adult who was a healthcare worker with PCR-confirmed SARS-CoV-2 infection or an uninfected control (not recorded which).

This clonotype was counted ten times or more. The genes are TRBV18 and TRBJ1-5; tentatively, D is TRBD1 (6 bases). V was shortened by 6 bases and J by 6 bases, with 18 bases between the two germline ends. Germline values: CDR1 KGHSH, CDR2 LQKENI. There are 15 residues in the CDR3. CDR3 sequence (DNA): TGTGCCAGCTCCGCGGGCGGGGGGCCCCGTCAGCCCCAGCATTTT. It is translated as CASSAGGGPRQPQHF.

Only a few counts were recorded for this clonotype. The chain is built from TRBV6-1 and TRBJ1-3; D unresolved. With 8 bases removed from V and 0 bases from J, the gap between germline ends came to 11 bases. Germline V gives CDR1 MNHNS, CDR2 SASEGT. This CDR3 is 14 amino acids long. The CDR3 is CASGASTSGNTIYF. CDR3 DNA: TGTGCCAGCGGAGCGTCGACCTCTGGAAACACCATATATTTT.

In the case of this clonotype: A much larger clone sits a single nucleotide away, making a read error possible. The rearrangement joins TRBV6-2 or TRBV6-3 to TRBJ1-1, with TRBD1 as a possible D gene (5 bases). The CDR3 is made up of 11 amino acids. Germline CDR1 is MNHEY and CDR2 is SVGEGT. Trimming removed 8 bases at V and 8 bases at J, with 12 bases between. CDR3 amino acids: CASWADREAFF. Here the CDR3 DNA reads TGTGCCAGCTGGGCAGACAGAGAAGCTTTCTTT.

This chain connects TRBV5-4 to TRBJ1-5, with D perhaps matching TRBD1 (6 bases). Germline lookup yields CDR1 SGHNT and CDR2 YYREEE (reference sequence). The V end was cut by 0 bases, the J end by 7 bases, with 11 bases between. The CDR3 covers 14 residues. DNA for the CDR3: TGTGCCAGCAGCTTGGGGGGGGCAAAACAGCCCCAGCATTTT. Protein: CASSLGGAKQPQHF.

In this sample, this clonotype turned up a few times. V is TRBV25-1 and J is TRBJ2-7; D is unclear. This CDR3 is built from 13 residues. Germline V gene data show CDR1 as MGHDK and CDR2 as SYGVNS. V dropped 4 bases and J dropped 2 bases, with 9 bases sitting between them. Here the CDR3 DNA reads TGTGCCAGCAGTGTGGCAGGAACCTACGAGCAGTACTTC. Its protein is CASSVAGTYEQYF.

This clonotype came up many times. V is TRBV28 and J is TRBJ1-1; D might be TRBD1 (6 bases). The V and J ends lost 1 base and 4 bases respectively, with 13 bases between them. Germline CDR1 is MDHEN and CDR2 is SYDVKM. The CDR3 length is 15 residues. The CDR3 reads CASSLFRGAGTEAFF. The CDR3, as DNA: TGTGCCAGCAGTTTATTTCGGGGGGCAGGCACTGAAGCTTTCTTT.

J is TRBJ2-7 and V is TRBV5-4; perhaps D is TRBD1 or TRBD2 (5 bases each). The CDR3 is 15 residues long. Trimming shortened V by 1 base and J by 3 bases, and 14 bases separated the two germline ends. Germline CDR1 SGHNT, CDR2 YYREEE (reference sequence). DNA of the CDR3: TGTGCCAGCAGCTTGCCATGGGACGGCTTCTACGAGCAGTACTTC. Translated: CASSLPWDGFYEQYF.

The V call is TRBV12-3 or TRBV12-4, the J call TRBJ2-7; 8 positions match TRBD1. V lost 5 bases, J lost 1 base, and 7 bases stayed unmatched. This CDR3 is built from 15 residues. CDR3 protein: CASSHSRTGSYEQYF. DNA of the CDR3: TGTGCCAGCAGTCATAGTAGGACAGGGTCCTACGAGCAGTACTTC.

This clonotype was found many times. Here the CDR3 reads CASSFRLAGGRGEQFF. CDR3 coding DNA: TGTGCCAGCAGCTTCAGACTAGCGGGGGGGAGAGGCGAGCAGTTCTTC. The chain uses TRBV7-9 and TRBJ2-1; 14 positions match TRBD2. Germline V CDR1 and CDR2: SEHNR, FQNEAQ (reference sequence). V lost 3 bases, J lost 10 bases, and 8 bases stayed unmatched. There are 16 residues in the CDR3.

At least ten counts were recorded for this clonotype. The gene calls are TRBV11-2 and TRBJ1-1, with D maybe TRBD1 (5 bases). Trimming left V 2 bases short and J 5 bases short, with 12 bases between. The CDR3 covers 14 residues. The germline V gene has CDR1 SGHAT and CDR2 FQNNGV. Here the CDR3 reads CASSLRRKGTEAFF. CDR3 nucleotide sequence: TGTGCCAGCAGCTTAAGGAGAAAGGGGACTGAAGCTTTCTTT.

This clonotype was recorded many times. V and J are TRBV7-9 and TRBJ1-2, with D possibly TRBD1 on 6 matching bases. V shed 8 bases and J shed 6 bases, with 16 bases lying between them. The CDR3 length is 13 residues. Germline V CDR1 and CDR2: SEHNR, FQNEAQ (reference sequence). CDR3 nucleotides: TGTGCCAGCCCCGCACAGGGAAAAGATGGCTACACCTTC. Translated, it gives CASPAQGKDGYTF.

At least ten counts were recorded for this clonotype. The V and J genes are TRBV5-1 and TRBJ2-3; TRBD2 is a possible D gene (5 bases). Germline values: CDR1 SGHRS, CDR2 YFSETQ. This CDR3 is built from 16 residues. V lost 4 bases to trimming and J lost 4 bases, with 19 bases between them. The CDR3 spells CASSIVILGGADTQYF. Written as DNA, the CDR3 is TGCGCCAGCAGCATTGTGATTCTTGGAGGCGCAGATACGCAGTATTTT.

This clonotype was recorded many times. The chain couples TRBV29-1 to TRBJ1-1; D remains ambiguous. CDR1 and CDR2 from the germline V gene are SQVTM and ANQGSEA. V was pared by 4 bases and J by 1 base, with 10 bases between. The CDR3 spans 13 residues. The CDR3, as DNA: TGCAGCGTTGTATCCGGGAGGAACACTGAAGCTTTCTTT. Translated, it gives CSVVSGRNTEAFF.

The J gene is TRBJ2-3, the V gene TRBV10-3, with TRBD2 matching over 8 bases. CDR3 length equals 14 residues. CDR1 is ENHRY, CDR2 SYGVKD, per germline. J gave up 4 bases and V 7 bases, and 7 bases lay outside the gene matches. In nucleotides, the CDR3 is TGTGCCATCATGGGGGCGGGAGGACCAGATACGCAGTATTTT. This sequence encodes CAIMGAGGPDTQYF.

On this clonotype itself: This may stem from a read error, because a much larger clone lies one nucleotide away. This chain joins TRBV2 and TRBJ2-2; D possibly corresponds to TRBD1 (6 bases). The germline gives CDR1 SNHLY, CDR2 FYNNEI. The CDR3 contains 15 residues. V shed 6 bases and J shed 1 base, with 12 bases lying between them. The CDR3 DNA sequence: TGTGCCAGCAGCGGGGACAAGGGGAACACCGGGGAGCTGTTTTTT. Encoded protein: CASSGDKGNTGELFF. The whole variable domain, remainder taken from reference TRBV2 and TRBJ2-2, is EPEVTQTPSHQVTQMGQEVILRCVPISNHLYFYWYRQILGQKVEFLVSFYNNEISEKSEIFDDQFSVERPDGSNFTLKIRSTKLEDSAMYFCASSGDKGNTGELFFGEGSRLTVL.

This clonotype was recorded many times. The CDR3 region is CASSLGSGARSNQPQHF. CDR3 bases: TGTGCCAGCAGTTTAGGGTCAGGGGCGAGGAGCAATCAGCCCCAGCATTTT. The genes are TRBV12-3 or TRBV12-4 and TRBJ1-5; TRBD1 is a possible D gene (6 bases). The CDR3 extends over 17 amino acids. The V gene lost 1 base and the J gene lost 1 base, with 14 bases spanning the gap.

The table lists this clonotype with many counts. The rearrangement links TRBV30 to TRBJ2-1; D is tentatively TRBD1 or TRBD2 (5 bases each). Germline V gene data show CDR1 as GTSNPN and CDR2 as SVGIG (reference sequence). The CDR3 runs 13 residues. V gave up 6 bases and J gave up 6 bases, with 15 bases separating them. The CDR3 here is CACYLLGANEQFF. The CDR3 DNA follows: TGTGCCTGTTATCTTCTCGGGGCCAATGAGCAGTTCTTC.

The sample holds many counts of this clonotype. The chain links TRBV28 to TRBJ2-1; the match to TRBD1 covers 7 bases. The ends lost 5 bases at V and 6 bases at J; junction bases unmatched: 10. The CDR3 runs to 15 residues. Germline V gene lookup returns CDR1 MDHEN and CDR2 SYDVKM. This CDR3 is CASSKGQGVSNEQFF. In nucleotides, the CDR3 is TGTGCCAGCAGTAAAGGGCAGGGGGTAAGCAATGAGCAGTTCTTC.

This clonotype came up a few times. The rearrangement uses TRBV30 and TRBJ2-5; D gene ambiguous. V lost 2 bases and J lost 2, with 6 bases in between. From germline, CDR1 is GTSNPN and CDR2 SVGIG (reference sequence). The CDR3 is 12 amino acids. CDR3 region: CAWSRIQETQYF. CDR3 nucleotides: TGTGCCTGGAGTAGGATACAAGAGACCCAGTACTTC.